This T cell receptor (beta chain) was profiled in a study of T cell clonality in common variable immunodeficiency. Study-wide findings and caveats: CVID subjects shared fewer TCRbeta clones than healthy controls did.

CDR3 length: 16 residues. The J segment lost 4 bases and the V segment lost 3 bases, leaving 9 bases of the junction unmatched. Germline CDR1 and CDR2: KGHSH and LQKENI. TCRdb's copy holds only in-frame clones and misses some; the assay was immunoSEQ multiplex PCR. The table lists some 40,000 clones, with no singletons. This clone was observed at least ten times. Its specificity is unknown. The CDR3 end is not reached by the read, which stops 3 residues before it; the germline J gene fills it in. The sample consisted of peripheral blood mononuclear cells. The chain has TRBV18 and TRBJ2-3; 8 bases are shared with TRBD2. This clonotype was obtained from a person aged 18-70 years in good health. CDR3 protein: CASSPGIAGPADTQYF. CDR3 DNA (partial): TGTGCCAGCTCACCCGGGATAGCGGGACCGGCAGATACG.